A selection of T cell receptor beta chains follows, all from one sample in a study of T cell changes during pregnancy in multiple sclerosis. Some clones are missing from TCRdb's copy, which holds only in-frame ones; the method was immunoSEQ multiplex PCR. The sample contains approximately 51,000 clones, around 93% of which appear only once. The sample in question was CD4+ T cells from peripheral blood mononuclear cells, obtained after pregnancy. The receptors originated from a female donor with multiple sclerosis, enrolled in a pregnancy study. Each CDR3 is given with its conserved first and last residue. The D gene is left open where the match is weak. Some rows have no size entry. The others give once, few or many, or a class for an expanded clone.

clone size: -; V gene: TRBV2; J gene: TRBJ2-7; D gene: TRBD2; CDR3 DNA: TGTGCCAGCACGGTAATAGCGGGAGGGACCTACGAGCAGTACTTC; CDR3 protein: CASTVIAGGTYEQYF
clone size: -; V gene: TRBV2; J gene: TRBJ2-2; D gene: -; CDR3 DNA: TGTGCCAGCAGTGTTCTGTCAGGGTACACCGGGGAGCTGTTTTTT; CDR3 protein: CASSVLSGYTGELFF
clone size: -; V gene: TRBV9; J gene: TRBJ2-3; D gene: -; CDR3 DNA: TGTGCCAGCAGCGGGCGGGATGGGCGGAGCACAGATACGCAGTATTTT; CDR3 protein: CASSGRDGRSTDTQYF
clone size: -; V gene: TRBV5-4; J gene: TRBJ2-1; D gene: -; CDR3 DNA: TGTGCCAGCAGCCCCCAGGGAGGTAGGTCCAATGAGCAGTTCTTC; CDR3 protein: CASSPQGGRSNEQFF
clone size: -; V gene: TRBV5-4; J gene: TRBJ1-6; D gene: -; CDR3 DNA: TGTGCCAGCAGCTCCGGACAGATTAATTCACCCCTCCACTTT; CDR3 protein: CASSSGQINSPLHF
clone size: -; V gene: TRBV9; J gene: TRBJ2-3; D gene: -; CDR3 DNA: TGTGCCAGCAGCGTTTCGGAGGGCCTCTCGACAGATACGCAGTATTTT; CDR3 protein: CASSVSEGLSTDTQYF
clone size: once; V gene: TRBV27; J gene: TRBJ1-1; D gene: -; CDR3 DNA: TGTGCCAGCATTGGGGGGTGGAACACTGAAGCTTTCTTT; CDR3 protein: CASIGGWNTEAFF
clone size: -; V gene: TRBV6-5; J gene: TRBJ1-3; D gene: -; CDR3 DNA: TGTGCCAGCAGTTACATGAGGGCTGGAAACACCATATATTTT; CDR3 protein: CASSYMRAGNTIYF
clone size: -; V gene: TRBV7-2; J gene: TRBJ2-7; D gene: -; CDR3 DNA: TGTGCCAGCAGCTTAGAAGTTAGACTCAGCGAGCAGTACTTC; CDR3 protein: CASSLEVRLSEQYF
clone size: -; V gene: TRBV28; J gene: TRBJ2-7; D gene: -; CDR3 DNA: TGTGCCAGCAGTTCTACAGGGTCTTCTAGATACGAGCAGTACTTC; CDR3 protein: CASSSTGSSRYEQYF
clone size: -; V gene: TRBV6-6; J gene: TRBJ2-1; D gene: TRBD2; CDR3 DNA: TGTGCCAGCAGTACTAGCGGGAGGAACAATGAGCAGTTCTTC; CDR3 protein: CASSTSGRNNEQFF
clone size: -; V gene: TRBV9; J gene: TRBJ1-1; D gene: -; CDR3 DNA: TGTGCCAGCAGCCTCGGGACATTACTGGGGAACACTGAAGCTTTCTTT; CDR3 protein: CASSLGTLLGNTEAFF
clone size: -; V gene: TRBV4-2; J gene: TRBJ2-7; D gene: TRBD2; CDR3 DNA: TGTGCCAGCAGCCAACTCGGGAGGGGAGGGAGGGACGAGCAGTACTTC; CDR3 protein: CASSQLGRGGRDEQYF
clone size: -; V gene: TRBV11-2; J gene: TRBJ2-5; D gene: -; CDR3 DNA: TGTGCCAGCAGCTTAGATAAGAGGGCAGGTGAATTGGAGACCCAGTACTTC; CDR3 protein: CASSLDKRAGELETQYF
clone size: -; V gene: TRBV6-5; J gene: TRBJ2-3; D gene: -; CDR3 DNA: TGTGCCAGCAGTTACTCCTTCCGGACTAAACCAGATACGCAGTATTTT; CDR3 protein: CASSYSFRTKPDTQYF
clone size: -; V gene: TRBV11-1; J gene: TRBJ1-2; D gene: TRBD1; CDR3 DNA: TGTGCCAGCAGCGCCGGACAGGGGGCGTTTGGTGGCTACACCTTC; CDR3 protein: CASSAGQGAFGGYTF
clone size: -; V gene: TRBV19; J gene: TRBJ2-2; D gene: -; CDR3 DNA: TGTGCCAGTAGTTTATTAGCTGCCGGGGAGCTGTTTTTT; CDR3 protein: CASSLLAAGELFF
clone size: -; V gene: TRBV6-1; J gene: TRBJ2-7; D gene: TRBD2; CDR3 DNA: TGTGCCAGCAGGAGGACTAGCGGCTACGAGCAGTACTTC; CDR3 protein: CASRRTSGYEQYF
clone size: -; V gene: TRBV6-5; J gene: TRBJ2-7; D gene: -; CDR3 DNA: TGTGCCAGCAGTTACTTCCTCGGCGGCGAGCAGTACTTC; CDR3 protein: CASSYFLGGEQYF
clone size: -; V gene: TRBV9; J gene: TRBJ2-2; D gene: TRBD1; CDR3 DNA: TGTGCCAGCAGCGTAGTGACAGGGGCGAATACCGGGGAGCTGTTTTTT; CDR3 protein: CASSVVTGANTGELFF
clone size: once; V gene: TRBV18; J gene: TRBJ2-5; D gene: TRBD1; CDR3 DNA: TGTGCCAGCTCCCCCGGGACAGAGGAGACCCAGTACTTC; CDR3 protein: CASSPGTEETQYF
clone size: once; V gene: TRBV20-1; J gene: TRBJ2-3; D gene: -; CDR3 DNA: TGCAGTGCTCCTCAGATAGATACGCAGTATTTT; CDR3 protein: CSAPQIDTQYF
clone size: -; V gene: TRBV7-2; J gene: TRBJ1-5; D gene: -; CDR3 DNA: TGTGCCAGCAGCTTAAGTAGTGATCAGCCCCAGCATTTT; CDR3 protein: CASSLSSDQPQHF
clone size: once; V gene: TRBV6-5; J gene: TRBJ2-7; D gene: -; CDR3 DNA: TGTGCCAGCAGACCGGACACCCGCGCTACCTACGAGCAGTACTTC; CDR3 protein: CASRPDTRATYEQYF
clone size: -; V gene: TRBV7-6; J gene: TRBJ2-7; D gene: TRBD2; CDR3 DNA: TGTGCCAGCAGCTTAGCGGGGGCCGGGACTAGCGCCCACGAGCAGTACTTC; CDR3 protein: CASSLAGAGTSAHEQYF
clone size: once; V gene: TRBV7-9; J gene: TRBJ2-6; D gene: -; CDR3 DNA: TGTGCCAGCAGCCCCGCAGGGGCAGTTTATATGGCTGGGGCCAACGTCCTGACTTTC; CDR3 protein: CASSPAGAVYMAGANVLTF